This paragraph covers one T cell receptor beta chain sequence. V lost 7 bases, J lost 9 bases, and 9 bases stayed unmatched. Germline V lookup: CDR1 MNHEY, CDR2 SMNVEV (reference sequence). The CDR3 consists of 14 residues. The sample originates from a study of control samples from healthy donors and cancer patients. Generated by immunoSEQ multiplex PCR, the TCRdb table keeps only in-frame clones and is missing some. The top ten clones hold about 2.5% of a sample with about 120,000 clones, over 90% of them seen once. Sequences were obtained from blood. The clonotype comes from a man aged 25-45 years in good health. V usage is TRBV27 and J usage is TRBJ1-4, with 9 bases fitting TRBD1. DNA of the CDR3: TGTGCCAGCAAGCCGGGACAGGGAACCCAAAAACTGTTTTTT. It codes for CASKPGQGTQKLFF.